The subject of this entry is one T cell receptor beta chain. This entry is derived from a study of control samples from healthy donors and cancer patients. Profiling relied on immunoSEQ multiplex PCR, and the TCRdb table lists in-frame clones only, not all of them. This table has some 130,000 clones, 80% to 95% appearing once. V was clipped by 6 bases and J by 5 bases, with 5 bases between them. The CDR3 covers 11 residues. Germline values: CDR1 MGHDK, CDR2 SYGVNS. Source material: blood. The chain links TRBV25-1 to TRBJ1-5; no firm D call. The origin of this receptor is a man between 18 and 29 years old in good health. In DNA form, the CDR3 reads TGTGCCAGCAGGGTAGATCAGCCCCAGCATTTT. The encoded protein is CASRVDQPQHF.